The T cell receptor beta chain described here comes from a study of blood T cell repertoires in COVID-19. Study summary: Sample material is recorded as cDNA or gDNA derived from T cells, B-cell-depleted T cells, or PBMCs.

Trimming took off 1 base at V and 3 bases at J, with 9 bases between the two ends. Germline assignment: CDR1 LGHDT and CDR2 YNNKEL (reference sequence). This CDR3 is 14 amino acids long. Only in-frame clones appear in the TCRdb table, and some are missing; sequencing was by immunoSEQ multiplex PCR. The sample consists of 95,000 to 150,000 clones, roughly 88% of them appearing once. This sequence joins TRBV3-1 (or the pseudogene TRBV3-2) and TRBJ2-5; tentatively, D is TRBD1 (6 bases). This receptor was identified in a man aged 50-60 years with acute or convalescent COVID-19. Sample: peripheral blood. The CDR3 DNA reads TGTGCCAGCAGCCAAGTGGCAGGGGAAGAGACCCAGTACTTC. This encodes CASSQVAGEETQYF.